This TCR beta chain was found in a study of blood T cell repertoires in COVID-19. About the study: There were acute and convalescent COVID-19 samples, and they came from the United States, Italy and Spain. PBMCs, B-cell-depleted T cells, or T cells provided the cDNA or gDNA that made up the material.

The protocol was immunoSEQ multiplex PCR, while the TCRdb copy is restricted to in-frame clones and leaves out a portion. Here the sample spans about 220,000 clones, under 90% being singletons. Living in about 25 US areas, the participants were between about 18 and 95 years of age. Cohort 3 recovery required two negative PCRs, clearance, or symptom resolution. This sequence originates from a woman aged 60-75 years who had recovered from COVID-19. The sequencing input was PBMCs or T cells enriched from blood (not recorded which).

CDR3 region: CASTDMGGQGLNSPLHF. The CDR3 DNA sequence: TGTGCCAGCACCGATATGGGGGGACAGGGATTAAATTCACCCCTCCACTTT. The chain couples TRBV5-6 to TRBJ1-6; 9 nucleotides align to TRBD1. CDR3 length: 17 amino acids. The germline gives CDR1 SGHDT, CDR2 YYEEEE. The V segment lost 6 bases and the J segment 7 bases; nucleotides outside the gene matches: 14.